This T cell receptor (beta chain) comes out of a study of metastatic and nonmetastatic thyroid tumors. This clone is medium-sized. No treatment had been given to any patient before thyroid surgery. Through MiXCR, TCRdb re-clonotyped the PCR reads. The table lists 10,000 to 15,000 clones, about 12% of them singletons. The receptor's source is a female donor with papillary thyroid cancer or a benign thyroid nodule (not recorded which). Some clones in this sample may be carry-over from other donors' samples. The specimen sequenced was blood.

The DNA for the CDR3 is TGTGCCAGCAGTGAAATGGGTGAGCAGTTCTTC. Translated, it gives CASSEMGEQFF. The chain joins TRBV6-1 to TRBJ2-1; D gene uncertain. Per the germline V gene, CDR1 is MNHNS and CDR2 is SASEGT. This CDR3 region has 11 residues. With 2 bases removed from V and 9 bases from J, the gap between germline ends came to 5 bases.